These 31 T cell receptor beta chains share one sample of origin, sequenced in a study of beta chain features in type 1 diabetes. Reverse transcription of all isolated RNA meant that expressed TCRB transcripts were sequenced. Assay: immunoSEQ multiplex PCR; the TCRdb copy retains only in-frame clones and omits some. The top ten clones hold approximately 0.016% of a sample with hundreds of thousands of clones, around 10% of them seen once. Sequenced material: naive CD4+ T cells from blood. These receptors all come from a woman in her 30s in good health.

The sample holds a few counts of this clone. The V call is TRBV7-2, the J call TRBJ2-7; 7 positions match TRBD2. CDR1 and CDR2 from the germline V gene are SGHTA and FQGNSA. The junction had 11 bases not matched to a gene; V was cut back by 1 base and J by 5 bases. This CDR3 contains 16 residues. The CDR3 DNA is TGTGCCAGCAGCTTAGATCCTAGCGGCCTGGGAAACGAGCAGTACTTC. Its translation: CASSLDPSGLGNEQYF.

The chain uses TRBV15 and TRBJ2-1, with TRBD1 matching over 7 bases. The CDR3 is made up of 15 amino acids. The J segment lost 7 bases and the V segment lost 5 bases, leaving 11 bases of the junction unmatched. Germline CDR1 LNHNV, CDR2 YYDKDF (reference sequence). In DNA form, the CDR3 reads TGTGCCACCAGCTCAGGAAGGGGGACAGAGAATGAGCAGTTCTTC. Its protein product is CATSSGRGTENEQFF.

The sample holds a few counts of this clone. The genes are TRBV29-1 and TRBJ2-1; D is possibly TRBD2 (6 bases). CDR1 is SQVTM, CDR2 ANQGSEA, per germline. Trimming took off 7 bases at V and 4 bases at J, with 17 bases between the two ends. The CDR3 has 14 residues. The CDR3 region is CSAGSSSGYNEQFF. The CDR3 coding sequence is TGCAGCGCCGGGAGCAGTTCGGGTTACAATGAGCAGTTCTTC.

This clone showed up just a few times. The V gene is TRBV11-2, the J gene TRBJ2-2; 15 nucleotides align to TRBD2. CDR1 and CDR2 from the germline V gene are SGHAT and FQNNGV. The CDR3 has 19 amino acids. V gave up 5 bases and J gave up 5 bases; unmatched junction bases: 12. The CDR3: CASSQRGLAGGRGTGELFF. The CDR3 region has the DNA TGTGCCAGCAGCCAACGCGGACTAGCGGGAGGGAGGGGAACCGGGGAGCTGTTTTTT.

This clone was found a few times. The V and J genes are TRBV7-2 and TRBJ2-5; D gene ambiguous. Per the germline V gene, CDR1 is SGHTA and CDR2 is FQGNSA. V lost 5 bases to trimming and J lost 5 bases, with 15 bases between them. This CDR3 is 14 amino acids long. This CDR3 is CASSPDPRSETQYF. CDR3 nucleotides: TGTGCCAGCAGCCCAGACCCACGGAGCGAGACCCAGTACTTC. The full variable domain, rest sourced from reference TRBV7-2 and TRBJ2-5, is GAGVSQSPSNKVTEKGKDVELRCDPISGHTALYWYRQSLGQGLEFLIYFQGNSAPDKSGLPSDRFSAERTGGSVSTLTIQRTQQEDSAVYLCASSPDPRSETQYFGPGTRLLVL.

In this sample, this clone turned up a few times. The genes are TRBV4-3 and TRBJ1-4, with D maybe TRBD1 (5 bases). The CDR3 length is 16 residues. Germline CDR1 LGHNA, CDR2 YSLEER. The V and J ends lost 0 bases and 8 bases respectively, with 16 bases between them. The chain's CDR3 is CASSQDLGGGSEKLFF. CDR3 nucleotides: TGCGCCAGCAGCCAAGATCTTGGGGGGGGTAGCGAAAAACTGTTTTTT.

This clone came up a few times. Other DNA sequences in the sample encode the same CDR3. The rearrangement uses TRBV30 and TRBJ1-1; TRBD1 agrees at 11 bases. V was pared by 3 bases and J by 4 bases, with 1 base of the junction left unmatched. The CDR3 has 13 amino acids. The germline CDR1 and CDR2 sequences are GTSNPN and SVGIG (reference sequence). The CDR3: CAWSGTGGTEAFF. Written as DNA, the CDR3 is TGTGCCTGGAGCGGGACAGGGGGCACTGAAGCTTTCTTT.

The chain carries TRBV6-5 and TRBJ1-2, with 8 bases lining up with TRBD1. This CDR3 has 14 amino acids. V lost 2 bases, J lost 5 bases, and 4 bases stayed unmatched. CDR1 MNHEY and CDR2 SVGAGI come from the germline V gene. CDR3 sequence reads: CASSYDGTGYGYTF. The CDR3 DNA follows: TGTGCCAGCAGTTACGACGGGACAGGATATGGCTACACCTTC.

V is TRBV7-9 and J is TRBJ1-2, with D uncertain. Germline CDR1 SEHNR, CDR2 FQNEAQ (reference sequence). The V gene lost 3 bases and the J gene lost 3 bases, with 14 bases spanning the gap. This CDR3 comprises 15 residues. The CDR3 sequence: CASSLGHNGDYGYTF. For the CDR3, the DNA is TGTGCCAGCAGCTTGGGCCACAACGGCGACTATGGCTACACCTTC.

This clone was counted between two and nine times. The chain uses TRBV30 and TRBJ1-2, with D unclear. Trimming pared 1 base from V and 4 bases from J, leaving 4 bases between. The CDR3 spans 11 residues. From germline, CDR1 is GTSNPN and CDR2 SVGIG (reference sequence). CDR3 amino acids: CAWSGSYGYTF. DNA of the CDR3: TGTGCCTGGAGTGGGAGCTATGGCTACACCTTC.

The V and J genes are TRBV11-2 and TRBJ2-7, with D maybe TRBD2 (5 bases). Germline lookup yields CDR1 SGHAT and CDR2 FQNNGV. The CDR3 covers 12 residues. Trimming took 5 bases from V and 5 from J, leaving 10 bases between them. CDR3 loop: CASSTSGDEQYF. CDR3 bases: TGTGCCAGCAGCACGTCCGGGGACGAGCAGTACTTC.

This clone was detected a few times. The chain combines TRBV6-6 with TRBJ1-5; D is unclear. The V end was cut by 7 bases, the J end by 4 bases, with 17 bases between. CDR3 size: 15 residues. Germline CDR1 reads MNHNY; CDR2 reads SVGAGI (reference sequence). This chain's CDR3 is CASNNDRTGNQPQHF. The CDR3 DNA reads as TGTGCCAGCAACAACGACCGGACGGGAAATCAGCCCCAGCATTTT.

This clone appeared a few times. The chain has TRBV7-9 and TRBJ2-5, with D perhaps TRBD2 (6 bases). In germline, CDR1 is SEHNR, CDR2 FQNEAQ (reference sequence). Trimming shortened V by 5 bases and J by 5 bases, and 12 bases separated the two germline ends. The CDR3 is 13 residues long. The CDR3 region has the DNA TGTGCCAGCAGCGGGGGGTATCGGGAGACCCAGTACTTC. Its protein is CASSGGYRETQYF.

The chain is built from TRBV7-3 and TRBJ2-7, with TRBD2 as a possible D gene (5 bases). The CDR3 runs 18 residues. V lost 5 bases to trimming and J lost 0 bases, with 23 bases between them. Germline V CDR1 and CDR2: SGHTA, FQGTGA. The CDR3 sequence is CASSPSPSVGISSYEQYF. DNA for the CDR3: TGTGCCAGCAGCCCTTCCCCCAGCGTCGGGATTAGCTCCTACGAGCAGTACTTC.

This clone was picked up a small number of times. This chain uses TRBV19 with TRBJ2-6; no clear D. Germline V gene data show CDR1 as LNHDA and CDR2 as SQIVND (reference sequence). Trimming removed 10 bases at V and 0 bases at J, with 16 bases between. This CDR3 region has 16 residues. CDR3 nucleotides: TGTGCCACCAGCATTGAGGCGAGCTCTGGGGCCAACGTCCTGACTTTC. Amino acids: CATSIEASSGANVLTF.

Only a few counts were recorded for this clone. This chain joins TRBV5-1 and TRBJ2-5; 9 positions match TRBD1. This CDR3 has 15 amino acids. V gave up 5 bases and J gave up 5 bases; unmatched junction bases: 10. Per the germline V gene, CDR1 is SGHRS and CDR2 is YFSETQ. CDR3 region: CASRPEQGARETQYF. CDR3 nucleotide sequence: TGCGCCAGCAGGCCTGAACAGGGGGCGCGGGAGACCCAGTACTTC.

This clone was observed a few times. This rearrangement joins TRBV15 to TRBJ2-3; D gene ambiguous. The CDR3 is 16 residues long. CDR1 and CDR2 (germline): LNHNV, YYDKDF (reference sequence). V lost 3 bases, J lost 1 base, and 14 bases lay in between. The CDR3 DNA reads TGTGCCACCAGCAGTCAAGTGGCTCGTGGCACAGATACGCAGTATTTT. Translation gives CATSSQVARGTDTQYF. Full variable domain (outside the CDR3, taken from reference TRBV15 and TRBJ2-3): DAMVIQNPRYQVTQFGKPVTLSCSQTLNHNVMYWYQQKSSQAPKLLFHYYDKDFNNEADTPDNFQSRRPNTSFCFLDIRSPGLGDTAMYLCATSSQVARGTDTQYFGPGTRLTVL.

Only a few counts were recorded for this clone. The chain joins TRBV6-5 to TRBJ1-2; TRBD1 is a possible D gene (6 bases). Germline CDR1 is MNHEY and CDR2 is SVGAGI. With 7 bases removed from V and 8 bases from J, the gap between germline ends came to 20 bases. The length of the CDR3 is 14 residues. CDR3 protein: CASTTPRTASGYTF. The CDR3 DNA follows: TGTGCCAGCACTACCCCCCGGACAGCATCGGGCTACACCTTC.

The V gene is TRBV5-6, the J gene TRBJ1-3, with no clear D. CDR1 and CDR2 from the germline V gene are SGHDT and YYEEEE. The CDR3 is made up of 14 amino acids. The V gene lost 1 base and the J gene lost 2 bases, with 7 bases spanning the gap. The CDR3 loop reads CASSLRAAGNTIYF. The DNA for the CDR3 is TGTGCCAGCAGCTTGCGAGCTGCTGGAAACACCATATATTTT.

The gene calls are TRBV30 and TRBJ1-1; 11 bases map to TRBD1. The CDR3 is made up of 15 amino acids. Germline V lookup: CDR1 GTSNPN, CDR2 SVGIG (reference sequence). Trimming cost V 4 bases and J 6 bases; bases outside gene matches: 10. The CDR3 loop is CAWMGQGVPRAEAFF. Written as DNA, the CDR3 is TGTGCCTGGATGGGACAGGGGGTCCCGAGGGCTGAAGCTTTCTTT.

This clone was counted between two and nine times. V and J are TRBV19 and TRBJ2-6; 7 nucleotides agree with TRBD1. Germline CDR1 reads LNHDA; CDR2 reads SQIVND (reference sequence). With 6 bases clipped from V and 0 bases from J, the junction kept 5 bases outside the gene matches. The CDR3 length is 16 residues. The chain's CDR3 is CASRTGTVSGANVLTF. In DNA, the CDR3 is TGTGCCAGTAGAACCGGGACAGTCTCTGGGGCCAACGTCCTGACTTTC.

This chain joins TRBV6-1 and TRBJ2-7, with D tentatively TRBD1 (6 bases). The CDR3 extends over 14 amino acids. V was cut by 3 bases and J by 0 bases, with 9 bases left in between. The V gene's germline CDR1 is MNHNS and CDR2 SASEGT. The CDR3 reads CASSEDSRSYEQYF. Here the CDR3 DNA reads TGTGCCAGCAGTGAGGACAGCCGCTCCTACGAGCAGTACTTC.

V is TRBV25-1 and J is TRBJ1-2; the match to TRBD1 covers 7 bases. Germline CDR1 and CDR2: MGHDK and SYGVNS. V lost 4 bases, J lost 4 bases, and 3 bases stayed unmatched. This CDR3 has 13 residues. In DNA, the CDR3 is TGTGCCAGCAGTGGGGACAGATCCTATGGCTACACCTTC. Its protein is CASSGDRSYGYTF.

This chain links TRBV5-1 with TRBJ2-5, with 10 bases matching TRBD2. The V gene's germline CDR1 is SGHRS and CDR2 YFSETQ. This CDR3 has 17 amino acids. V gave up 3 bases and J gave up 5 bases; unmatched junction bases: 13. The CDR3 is CASSSQTLAGVGETQYF. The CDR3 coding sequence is TGCGCCAGCAGCTCCCAAACCCTAGCGGGAGTTGGGGAGACCCAGTACTTC.

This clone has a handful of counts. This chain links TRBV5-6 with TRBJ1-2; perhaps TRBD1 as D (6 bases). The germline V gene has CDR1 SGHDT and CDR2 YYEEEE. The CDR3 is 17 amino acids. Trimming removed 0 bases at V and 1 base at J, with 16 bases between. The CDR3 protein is CASSLEIRDTLNYGYTF. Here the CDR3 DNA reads TGTGCCAGCAGCTTGGAAATAAGGGACACCCTTAACTATGGCTACACCTTC.

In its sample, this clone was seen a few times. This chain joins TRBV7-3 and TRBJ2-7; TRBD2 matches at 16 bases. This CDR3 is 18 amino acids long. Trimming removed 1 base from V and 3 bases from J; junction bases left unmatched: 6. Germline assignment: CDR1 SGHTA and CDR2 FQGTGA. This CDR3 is CASSLKEGLAGGIYEQYF. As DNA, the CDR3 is TGTGCCAGCAGCTTAAAGGAGGGACTAGCGGGAGGGATCTACGAGCAGTACTTC.

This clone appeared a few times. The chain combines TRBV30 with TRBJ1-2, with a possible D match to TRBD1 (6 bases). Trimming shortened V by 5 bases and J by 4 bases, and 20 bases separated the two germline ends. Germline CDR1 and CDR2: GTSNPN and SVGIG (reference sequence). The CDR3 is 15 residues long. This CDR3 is CAWGKDSTSRYGYTF. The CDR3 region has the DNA TGTGCCTGGGGTAAGGACAGTACCTCCCGCTATGGCTACACCTTC.

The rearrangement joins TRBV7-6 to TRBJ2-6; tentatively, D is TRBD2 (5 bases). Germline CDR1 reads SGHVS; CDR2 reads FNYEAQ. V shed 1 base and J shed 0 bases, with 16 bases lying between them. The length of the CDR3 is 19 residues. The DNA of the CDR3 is TGTGCCAGCAGCTTAGGCGGAGGAGCCCCGGGCTCTGGGGCCAACGTCCTGACTTTC. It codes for CASSLGGGAPGSGANVLTF.

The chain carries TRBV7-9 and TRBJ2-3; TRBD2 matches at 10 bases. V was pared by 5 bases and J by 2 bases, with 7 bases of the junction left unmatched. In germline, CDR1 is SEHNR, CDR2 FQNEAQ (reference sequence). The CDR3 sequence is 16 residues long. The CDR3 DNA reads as TGTGCCAGCAGCCGAAGGACTAGCGGAAACACAGATACGCAGTATTTT. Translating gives CASSRRTSGNTDTQYF.

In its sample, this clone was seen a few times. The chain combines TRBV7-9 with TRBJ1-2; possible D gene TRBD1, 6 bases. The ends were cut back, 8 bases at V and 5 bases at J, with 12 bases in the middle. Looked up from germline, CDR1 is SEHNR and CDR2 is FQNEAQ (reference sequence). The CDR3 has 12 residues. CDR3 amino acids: CASGDRSYGYTF. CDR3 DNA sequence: TGTGCCAGCGGAGACAGGAGTTATGGCTACACCTTC.

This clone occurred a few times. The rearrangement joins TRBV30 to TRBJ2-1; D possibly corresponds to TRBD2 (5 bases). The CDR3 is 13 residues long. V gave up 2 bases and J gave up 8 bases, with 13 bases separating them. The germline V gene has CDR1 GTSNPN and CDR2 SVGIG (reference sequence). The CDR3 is CAWSLGVSHEQFF. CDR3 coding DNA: TGTGCCTGGAGTCTCGGGGTTTCCCATGAGCAGTTCTTC. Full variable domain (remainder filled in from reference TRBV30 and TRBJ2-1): SQTIHQWPATLVQPVGSPLSLECTVEGTSNPNLYWYRQAAGRGLQLLFYSVGIGQISSEVPQNLSASRPQDRQFILSSKKLLLSDSGFYLCAWSLGVSHEQFFGPGTRLTVL.